Shown below are 10 T cell receptor beta chains from a single sample sequenced in a study of CD8 T cells in Susac syndrome. Random hexamers were used to reverse transcribe the RNA input (roughly 0.5 to 1 ug). TCRdb reanalysed the immunoSEQ multiplex PCR reads using MiXCR and keeps one entry per CDR3 protein. The sample contains about 120,000 distinct CDR3 sequences, about nine tenths of which appear only once. What was sequenced was CD4+ T cells from PBMCs. The receptor set was obtained from a human donor in good health.

This chain connects TRBV20-1 to TRBJ2-2; TRBD1 matches at 8 bases. The germline CDR1 and CDR2 sequences are DFQATT and SNEGSKA (reference sequence). The CDR3 has 16 residues. V trimming: 0 bases; J trimming: 1 base; junction bases outside the gene matches: 4. CDR3 amino acids: CSARDAGQGNTGELFF. The CDR3 DNA reads as TGCAGTGCTAGAGATGCCGGACAGGGGAACACCGGGGAGCTGTTTTTT.

The V gene is TRBV4-3, the J gene TRBJ2-5; 8 nucleotides match TRBD2. The germline V gene encodes CDR1 LGHNA and CDR2 YSLEER. With 0 bases clipped from V and 0 bases from J, the junction kept 6 bases outside the gene matches. The CDR3 contains 17 residues. The CDR3 DNA reads as TGCGCCAGCAGCCAAGAACTAGCGGTTAGATACCAAGAGACCCAGTACTTC. It encodes CASSQELAVRYQETQYF.

V is TRBV7-8 and J is TRBJ1-2; D call uncertain. Germline V gene data show CDR1 as SGHVS and CDR2 as FQNEAQ. This CDR3 spans 14 amino acids. The germline V and J ends were trimmed by 5 bases and 0 bases, with 10 bases remaining between them. The CDR3 sequence is CASSPVEANYGYTF. Written as DNA, the CDR3 is TGTGCCAGCAGCCCGGTCGAGGCTAACTATGGCTACACCTTC.

This chain joins TRBV7-7 and TRBJ2-3; D may be TRBD1 or TRBD2 (5 bases each). This CDR3 has 13 amino acids. Trimming removed 5 bases at V and 4 bases at J, with 10 bases between. The germline gives CDR1 SSHAT, CDR2 FNYEAQ (reference sequence). The CDR3 DNA sequence: TGTGCCAGCAGCCCTGGGACGGCAGATACGCAGTATTTT. Translating it yields CASSPGTADTQYF.

V usage is TRBV7-9 and J usage is TRBJ1-1, with 9 bases lining up with TRBD1. The junction had 5 bases not matched to a gene; V was cut back by 3 bases and J by 3 bases. The CDR3 consists of 15 residues. Germline V CDR1 and CDR2: SEHNR, FQNEAQ (reference sequence). The CDR3, as DNA: TGTGCCAGCAGCTTCCTGACAGGGGGGGACACTGAAGCTTTCTTT. Translation gives CASSFLTGGDTEAFF.

CDR3 sequence: CSVTRTGFGSEAFF. CDR3 bases: TGCAGCGTGACCAGGACAGGGTTCGGGTCTGAAGCTTTCTTT. V gene TRBV29-1 combines with J gene TRBJ1-1; 8 nucleotides match TRBD1. The ends lost 6 bases at V and 6 bases at J; junction bases unmatched: 12. The CDR3 loop spans 14 amino acids. The germline CDR1 and CDR2 sequences are SQVTM and ANQGSEA.

This chain links TRBV11-1 with TRBJ2-3; D is unclear. The CDR3 runs 16 residues. Germline CDR1 reads SGHAT; CDR2 reads FQDESV (reference sequence). V was clipped by 2 bases and J by 0 bases, with 12 bases between them. The CDR3 reads CASSLHPRPSTDTQYF. The DNA of the CDR3 is TGTGCCAGCAGCTTACACCCACGGCCTAGCACAGATACGCAGTATTTT.

The chain carries TRBV10-3 and TRBJ2-3; 9 nucleotides match TRBD2. This CDR3 has 17 amino acids. The germline V gene has CDR1 ENHRY and CDR2 SYGVKD. V shed 2 bases and J 0 bases; nucleotides not matched to a gene: 6. CDR3 sequence reads: CAISEQTSGASTDTQYF. The DNA of the CDR3 is TGTGCCATCAGTGAGCAGACTAGCGGAGCTAGCACAGATACGCAGTATTTT.

The chain carries TRBV4-3 and TRBJ2-7; 7 positions match TRBD1. With 4 bases clipped from V and 3 bases from J, the junction kept 6 bases outside the gene matches. This CDR3 spans 14 amino acids. The germline V gene encodes CDR1 LGHNA and CDR2 YSLEER. The DNA for the CDR3 is TGCGCCAGCAGCCGACAGGGACAGAGCTACGAGCAGTACTTC. This codes for CASSRQGQSYEQYF.

V is TRBV20-1 and J is TRBJ2-5, with D perhaps matching TRBD1 (5 bases). This CDR3 region has 13 residues. Trimming pared 1 base from V and 5 bases from J, leaving 11 bases between. CDR1 and CDR2 (germline): DFQATT, SNEGSKA (reference sequence). Written as DNA, the CDR3 is TGCAGTGCTAGAGTCAGGGATTTTGAGACCCAGTACTTC. It specifies CSARVRDFETQYF.